This TCR beta chain was profiled in a study of T cell changes during pregnancy in multiple sclerosis. This table comes from immunoSEQ multiplex PCR, and its TCRdb copy is limited to in-frame clones, with some not included. The sample carries tens of thousands of clones, over 90% recorded once. The germline V and J ends were trimmed by 5 bases and 7 bases, with 17 bases remaining between them. The germline gives CDR1 MNHEY, CDR2 SMNVEV (reference sequence). The length of the CDR3 is 14 residues. The clonotype comes from a female donor with multiple sclerosis, enrolled in a pregnancy study. Sample: CD8+ T cells from peripheral blood mononuclear cells, taken in the third trimester of pregnancy. The chain carries TRBV27 and TRBJ1-2; D is undetermined. CDR3 nucleotide sequence: TGTGCCAGCAGTCCTCTCTTGGGCAAGAGTGGCTACACCTTC. Its translation: CASSPLLGKSGYTF.